This T cell receptor beta chain is from a study of CD8+ T cells in alopecia areata. Study-wide findings and caveats: In patients, TCRs were shared less clearly than in mice, and HLA may possibly be involved.

Treatment noted: oral pan-JAK inhibitor, 5-10 mg twice daily. CDR3 length: 14 residues. V was clipped by 5 bases and J by 2 bases; unmatched bases: 7. Germline CDR1 and CDR2: SQVTM and ANQGSEA. Worth noting for this clone: Antigen: not known.

RNA was isolated and reverse transcribed to cDNA, the sequencing template. TCRdb's table, derived via immunoSEQ multiplex PCR, lists solely in-frame clones and lacks some. The data contain about 190,000 clones, around 60% of them singletons. This chain uses TRBV29-1 with TRBJ1-2, with 8 bases that match TRBD1. This material consisted of CD4+ T cells sorted from blood, taken at week 4, from a patient treated with tofacitinib. The sequence was collected from a human donor with alopecia areata. The CDR3 nucleotides are TGCAGCGTTCACTCCGGGACAGGAAACTATGGCTACACCTTC. The encoded protein is CSVHSGTGNYGYTF.